The T cell receptor (beta chain) described here comes from a study of blood T cell repertoires in COVID-19. This clone was observed a single time. Measured with immunoSEQ multiplex PCR; TCRdb has only the in-frame clones, and not every one. The sample includes 200,000 to 300,000 clones, approximately 86% of them seen just once. The germline gives CDR1 LGHNA, CDR2 YSLEER. Between the trimmed V and J ends, which lost 1 base and 0 bases, there was a span of 19 bases. There are 18 residues in the CDR3. Sample: peripheral blood. The sequence came from a man under 40 with active or convalescent COVID-19. The gene calls are TRBV4-3 and TRBJ2-7; tentatively, D is TRBD1 (6 bases). The CDR3 DNA is TGCGCCAGCAGCCAAGTCTGGCGAGATCGGGGACACTCCTACGAGCAGTACTTC. Amino acid sequence: CASSQVWRDRGHSYEQYF.